The 20 T cell receptor beta chains in this list originate from one sample, sequenced in a study of blood T cell repertoires in COVID-19. Measured with immunoSEQ multiplex PCR; TCRdb has only the in-frame clones, and not every one. Of fewer than 80,000 clones in the sample, under 95% were seen once. Sequenced sample: peripheral blood. Receptor source: a woman of 80 years or more with active or convalescent COVID-19.

This chain joins TRBV3-1 (or the pseudogene TRBV3-2) and TRBJ2-2; 8 nucleotides match TRBD1. The CDR3 spans 16 residues. The V gene end was trimmed by 4 bases and the J gene end by 7 bases; junction bases not matched to a gene: 11. Germline lookup yields CDR1 LGHDT and CDR2 YNNKEL (reference sequence). CDR3: CASSRSRRTGNGELFF. CDR3 DNA: TGTGCCAGCAGCCGATCTCGTAGGACAGGGAACGGGGAGCTGTTTTTT.

The chain employs TRBV4-3 and TRBJ1-1; D gene uncertain. The germline gives CDR1 LGHNA, CDR2 YSLEER. This CDR3 contains 12 residues. V lost 2 bases, J lost 7 bases, and 8 bases lay in between. DNA of the CDR3: TGCGCCAGCAGCCAAATCCCGGGTGAAGCTTTCTTT. Translating it yields CASSQIPGEAFF.

V gene TRBV30 combines with J gene TRBJ1-6; TRBD1 aligns across 11 bases. From germline, CDR1 is GTSNPN and CDR2 SVGIG (reference sequence). The CDR3 sequence is 19 residues long. J was trimmed by 1 base and V by 1 base; bases with no gene match: 9. CDR3 DNA sequence: TGTGCCTGGAGTGCTCCGGGACAGGGGGTCAATTCCTATAATTCACCCCTCCACTTT. It translates to CAWSAPGQGVNSYNSPLHF.

The genes are TRBV7-2 and TRBJ2-7, with TRBD2 matching over 14 bases. This CDR3 is built from 15 residues. Per germline, CDR1 SGHTA and CDR2 FQGNSA. V lost 6 bases to trimming and J lost 2 bases; unmatched junction nucleotides: 3. CDR3 DNA sequence: TGTGCCAGCAGTACGGGACTAGCGGGGGCCTACGAGCAGTACTTC. This gives the protein CASSTGLAGAYEQYF.

The genes are TRBV6-5 and TRBJ1-4; no firm D call. V was trimmed by 5 bases and J by 7 bases, leaving 17 bases between them. CDR1 is MNHEY, CDR2 SVGAGI, per germline. The CDR3 has 15 amino acids. CDR3 DNA sequence: TGTGCCAGCAGTCGCGGGTCCCTCGGGAGTGAAAAACTGTTTTTT. Protein sequence: CASSRGSLGSEKLFF.

This clone was picked up a small number of times. The rearrangement uses TRBV7-2 and TRBJ2-1; 7 nucleotides align to TRBD2. Per the germline V gene, CDR1 is SGHTA and CDR2 is FQGNSA. Trimming cost V 1 base and J 3 bases; bases outside gene matches: 6. The CDR3 runs 16 residues. CDR3 loop: CASSLGGGVIYNEQFF. The CDR3 region has the DNA TGTGCCAGCAGCTTAGGGGGGGGAGTTATCTACAATGAGCAGTTCTTC. The variable domain in full, completed from reference TRBV7-2 and TRBJ2-1, reads GAGVSQSPSNKVTEKGKDVELRCDPISGHTALYWYRQSLGQGLEFLIYFQGNSAPDKSGLPSDRFSAERTGGSVSTLTIQRTQQEDSAVYLCASSLGGGVIYNEQFFGPGTRLTVL.

The CDR3 protein is CASSEAGGTGVLGTEAFF. CDR3 DNA sequence: TGCGCCAGCAGTGAGGCGGGGGGGACAGGGGTTTTAGGCACTGAAGCTTTCTTT. The rearrangement links TRBV10-1 to TRBJ1-1; 10 positions agree with TRBD1. The trim removed 2 bases at V and 4 bases at J, leaving 13 bases unmatched. The CDR3 has 18 amino acids. The germline V gene encodes CDR1 WNHNN and CDR2 SYGVQD (reference sequence).

V and J are TRBV6-5 and TRBJ1-2, with 11 nucleotides matching TRBD1. CDR1 and CDR2 (germline): MNHEY, SVGAGI. This CDR3 is 15 amino acids long. J was trimmed by 7 bases and V by 5 bases; bases with no gene match: 9. The CDR3 nucleotides read TGTGCCAGCAGTCCGGGACAGGGGGATTCAGTTGGCTACACCTTC. Translated: CASSPGQGDSVGYTF.

V usage is TRBV5-5 and J usage is TRBJ2-5; 8 positions match TRBD1. CDR3 length equals 12 residues. Germline CDR1 reads SGHKS; CDR2 reads YYEKEE (reference sequence). V shed 3 bases and J 5 bases; nucleotides not matched to a gene: 0. The CDR3 is CASSWDRETQYF. The DNA for the CDR3 is TGTGCCAGCAGCTGGGACAGGGAGACCCAGTACTTC.

V usage is TRBV7-8 and J usage is TRBJ1-5; 9 nucleotides line up with TRBD1. V gave up 5 bases and J gave up 2 bases; unmatched junction bases: 4. CDR3 length: 15 residues. In germline, CDR1 is SGHVS, CDR2 FQNEAQ. CDR3 DNA: TGTGCCAGCAGCCCGGGACAGGGAGGCAATCAGCCCCAGCATTTT. Protein: CASSPGQGGNQPQHF.

The rearrangement links TRBV9 to TRBJ1-4; TRBD1 aligns across 7 bases. CDR3 length: 15 amino acids. The J segment lost 4 bases and the V segment lost 3 bases, leaving 6 bases of the junction unmatched. Germline CDR1 is SGDLS and CDR2 is YYNGEE. The CDR3 nucleotides read TGTGCCAGCAGCGGCCGGACAGGTGTTAATGAAAAACTGTTTTTT. Its protein product is CASSGRTGVNEKLFF. Filled out from reference TRBV9 and TRBJ1-4, the complete variable domain reads DSGVTQTPKHLITATGQRVTLRCSPRSGDLSVYWYQQSLDQGLQFLIQYYNGEERAKGNILERFSAQQFPDLHSELNLSSLELGDSALYFCASSGRTGVNEKLFFGSGTQLSVL.

V usage is TRBV3-1 (or the pseudogene TRBV3-2) and J usage is TRBJ1-1; D possibly corresponds to TRBD1 (6 bases). Germline CDR1 LGHDT, CDR2 YNNKEL (reference sequence). V was pared by 4 bases and J by 5 bases, with 17 bases between. The CDR3 is made up of 15 amino acids. The CDR3 nucleotides are TGTGCCAGCAGCCCCAACGGGGGGCTGTGGACTGAAGCTTTCTTT. It codes for CASSPNGGLWTEAFF.

The J gene is TRBJ2-7, the V gene TRBV7-9, with TRBD2 as a possible D gene (7 bases). Trimming removed 2 bases at V and 2 bases at J, with 13 bases between. The CDR3 has 15 amino acids. Germline loops: CDR1 SEHNR, CDR2 FQNEAQ (reference sequence). CDR3 bases: TGTGCCAGCAGCTTAATCAGGGGAGGGGCCTACGAGCAGTACTTC. Translation gives CASSLIRGGAYEQYF.

The V gene is TRBV6-6, the J gene TRBJ2-6, with D possibly TRBD1 on 5 matching bases. Germline CDR1 is MNHNY and CDR2 is SVGAGI (reference sequence). V was pared by 7 bases and J by 0 bases, with 10 bases between. The CDR3 contains 15 residues. CDR3 in DNA: TGTGCCAGCAAGGAGACAGCCTCTGGGGCCAACGTCCTGACTTTC. It is translated as CASKETASGANVLTF.

This chain links TRBV5-1 with TRBJ2-2; possibly TRBD1 for D (5 bases). V was shortened by 2 bases and J by 5 bases, with 7 bases between the two germline ends. The CDR3 is 13 residues long. CDR1 and CDR2 (germline): SGHRS, YFSETQ. CDR3 sequence reads: CASSFTGTGELFF. In nucleotides, the CDR3 is TGCGCCAGCAGCTTTACAGGTACCGGGGAGCTGTTTTTT.

On this clone itself: The same CDR3 arises from other DNA sequences in this sample as well. The chain couples TRBV7-2 to TRBJ1-6, with D maybe TRBD1 (5 bases). V gave up 1 base and J gave up 8 bases, with 9 bases separating them. CDR3 size: 14 residues. CDR1 is SGHTA and CDR2 is FQGNSA in the germline V gene. The CDR3 region is CASSLGGEYSPLHF. Here the CDR3 DNA reads TGTGCCAGCAGCTTAGGGGGGGAATATTCACCCCTCCACTTT.

The V gene is TRBV7-2, the J gene TRBJ2-7; 10 nucleotides line up with TRBD2. Germline V gene lookup returns CDR1 SGHTA and CDR2 FQGNSA. The junction had 2 bases not matched to a gene; V was cut back by 1 base and J by 2 bases. The CDR3 loop spans 15 amino acids. This CDR3 reads CASSLGGLAAYEQYF. The CDR3 DNA sequence: TGTGCCAGCAGCTTAGGTGGACTAGCGGCCTACGAGCAGTACTTC.

This clone was counted once. The rearrangement links TRBV7-9 to TRBJ2-7; D perhaps matches TRBD1 (6 bases). Deletions cut 11 bases from V and 4 bases from J, with 27 bases between. The CDR3 has 16 residues. Looked up from germline, CDR1 is SEHNR and CDR2 is FQNEAQ (reference sequence). DNA for the CDR3: TGTGCCGAGGAACGCCGGGACACCTCCCGACGGTACGAGCAGTACTTC. This translates into CAEERRDTSRRYEQYF.

This clone was observed a few times. This chain joins TRBV6-5 and TRBJ1-1; D possibly corresponds to TRBD1 (5 bases). Germline assignment: CDR1 MNHEY and CDR2 SVGAGI. The CDR3 is made up of 15 amino acids. Trimming pared 6 bases from V and 0 bases from J, leaving 14 bases between. The CDR3 nucleotides read TGTGCCAGCAGAAGGATGACAGCCATGAACACTGAAGCTTTCTTT. This gives the protein CASRRMTAMNTEAFF.

This clone was found once. This chain connects TRBV4-3 to TRBJ1-5; D gene ambiguous. Between the trimmed V and J ends, which lost 1 base and 6 bases, there was a span of 7 bases. CDR3 length: 13 amino acids. Per germline, CDR1 LGHNA and CDR2 YSLEER. The CDR3 nucleotides read TGCGCCAGCAGCCAAGCTTTAGCTCAGCCCCAGCATTTT. Its translation: CASSQALAQPQHF.